The clone carrying this T cell receptor beta chain occurred many times. At one boundary the junction diverges from the germline segment, which might be a read error. Unique molecular identifiers were used in preparing the TCRbeta library. TCRdb independently ran MiXCR on the PCR reads; one entry per CDR3 protein. Among 90,000 to 120,000 distinct CDR3 sequences, 5% to 7% were seen once, and the ten largest hold less than 30%. This sample was included in a study of T-cell reconstitution after alpha-beta-depleted transplantation in children. Germline V gene lookup returns CDR1 LNHNV and CDR2 YYDKDF (reference sequence). The CDR3 runs to 12 residues.

V usage is TRBV15 and J usage is TRBJ1-3; no reliable D call. The receptor's source is a male patient aged 2-9 years who had a stem cell transplant for acute lymphoblastic leukemia, so the T cells may come from the graft donor. Sequenced material: PBMCs, mostly from graft donor cells, taken 360 days after TCRalphabeta/CD19-depleted stem cell transplant. CDR3 residues: CATSRDQRTVDF. The CDR3, as DNA: TGTGCCACCAGCAGAGACCAGCGGACGGTAGATTTT.